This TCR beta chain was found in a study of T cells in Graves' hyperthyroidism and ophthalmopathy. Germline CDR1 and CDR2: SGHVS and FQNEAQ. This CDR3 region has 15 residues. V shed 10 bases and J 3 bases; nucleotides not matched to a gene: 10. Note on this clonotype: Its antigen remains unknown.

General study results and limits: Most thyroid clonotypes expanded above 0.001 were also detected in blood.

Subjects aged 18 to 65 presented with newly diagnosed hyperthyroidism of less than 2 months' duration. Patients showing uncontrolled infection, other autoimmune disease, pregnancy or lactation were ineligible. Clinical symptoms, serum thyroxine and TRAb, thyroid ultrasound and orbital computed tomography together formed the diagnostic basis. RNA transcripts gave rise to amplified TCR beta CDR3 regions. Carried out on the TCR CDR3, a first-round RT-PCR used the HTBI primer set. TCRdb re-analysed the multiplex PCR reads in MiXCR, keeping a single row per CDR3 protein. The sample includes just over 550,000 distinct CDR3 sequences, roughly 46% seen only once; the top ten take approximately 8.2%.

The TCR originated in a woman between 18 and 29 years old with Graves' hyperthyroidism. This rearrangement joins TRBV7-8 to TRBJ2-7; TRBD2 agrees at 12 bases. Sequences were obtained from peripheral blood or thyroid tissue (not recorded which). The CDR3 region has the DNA TGTGCCAACCCCGAGACTAGCGGGAGCTTCTACGAGCAGTACTTC. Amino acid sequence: CANPETSGSFYEQYF. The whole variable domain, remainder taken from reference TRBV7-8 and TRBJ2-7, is GAGVSQSPRYKVAKRGQDVALRCDPISGHVSLFWYQQALGQGPEFLTYFQNEAQLDKSGLPSDRFFAERPEGSVSTLKIQRTQQEDSAVYLCANPETSGSFYEQYFGPGTRLTVT.